A selection of T cell receptor beta chains follows, all from one sample in a study of CD8+ T cells in alopecia areata. Using immunoSEQ multiplex PCR, the repertoire was profiled, and TCRdb retains in-frame clones only, with some absent. Of roughly 250,000 clones in the sample, 67% were seen once. The sample consisted of CD4+ T cells sorted from blood, taken at week 0. These receptors all come from a human donor with alopecia areata. Each CDR3 is given with its conserved first and last residue. A D gene is named only where the DNA matches it firmly. Clone size is shown for a subset of rows, as once, few, many or a class of expanded clone.

J	V	D	size	DNA	CDR3
TRBJ2-5	TRBV29-1	TRBD2	few	TGCAGCGGGAGAAATAGCGGGGGTGAGACCCAGTACTTC	CSGRNSGGETQYF
TRBJ1-2	TRBV7-9	-	-	TGTGCCAGCAGCTCGTGGCGGGACTTTGGCTACACCTTC	CASSSWRDFGYTF
TRBJ2-5	TRBV30	TRBD2	-	TGTGCCTGGAACAGCGGGGGGGGCCCGACCCAGTACTTC	CAWNSGGGPTQYF
TRBJ1-1	TRBV5-6	-	-	TGTGCCAGCAGCTTGTTACTAGGGAACACTGAAGCTTTCTTT	CASSLLLGNTEAFF
TRBJ1-1	TRBV4-3	TRBD1	-	TGCGCCAGCAGCCAGGTGACAGGGGGCCCCACTGAAGCTTTCTTT	CASSQVTGGPTEAFF
TRBJ2-5	TRBV29-1	-	-	TGCAGCGTGTTGGCGAGGCAAGAGACCCAGTACTTC	CSVLARQETQYF
TRBJ2-5	TRBV6-1	TRBD2	-	TGTGCCAGCAGTGAAGCGCCTCAACTAGCGGTCCAAGAGACCCAGTACTTC	CASSEAPQLAVQETQYF
TRBJ2-2	TRBV7-8	TRBD2	-	TGTGCCAGCGCTTCGGGGGGTCTCGCGAACACCGGGGAGCTGTTTTTT	CASASGGLANTGELFF
TRBJ2-3	TRBV29-1	TRBD2	-	TGCAGCGTTGGCACTAGCGGGATAAGCACAGATACGCAGTATTTT	CSVGTSGISTDTQYF
TRBJ2-5	TRBV6-5	-	-	TGTGCCAGCAGCCTGAACCGGGAGCTTGTGGCCCAGTACTTC	CASSLNRELVAQYF
TRBJ2-7	TRBV5-1	-	once	TGCGCCAGCAGCCTGCAAGGGACCTACGAGCAGTACTTC	CASSLQGTYEQYF